The clone carrying this TCR beta chain was counted only a few times. Its antigen is currently unknown. TCR beta CDR3 sequences were amplified from RNA transcripts. HTBI primers drove first-round RT-PCR of the TCR CDR3. One entry per CDR3 protein results from TCRdb running MiXCR on the multiplex PCR reads. The table includes fewer than 450,000 distinct CDR3 sequences, roughly 15% detected once. These data belong to a study of T cells in Graves' hyperthyroidism and ophthalmopathy. Findings and caveats of the study: Using 13 V-J features, a model discriminated ophthalmopathy from stable hyperthyroidism. It was a median 6.5 months before onset that the model predicted ophthalmopathy.

Ophthalmopathy patients all had a Clinical Activity Score of at least 3, a NOSPECS grade of at least 4 and disease under 3 months old. Thyroid ultrasound, orbital computed tomography, clinical symptoms, and serum thyroxine and TRAb underpinned diagnoses. V dropped 0 bases and J dropped 0; count of bases not matched to a gene: 2. This CDR3 spans 15 amino acids. Looked up from germline, CDR1 is LNHDA and CDR2 is SQIVND (reference sequence). The chain couples TRBV19 to TRBJ2-7, with TRBD1 matching 7 bases. This TCR came from a woman aged 55-69 years with Graves' ophthalmopathy. The sequencing input was blood. CDR3: CASSIDRDSSYEQYF. The DNA for the CDR3 is TGTGCCAGTAGTATAGACCGGGACAGCTCCTACGAGCAGTACTTC.